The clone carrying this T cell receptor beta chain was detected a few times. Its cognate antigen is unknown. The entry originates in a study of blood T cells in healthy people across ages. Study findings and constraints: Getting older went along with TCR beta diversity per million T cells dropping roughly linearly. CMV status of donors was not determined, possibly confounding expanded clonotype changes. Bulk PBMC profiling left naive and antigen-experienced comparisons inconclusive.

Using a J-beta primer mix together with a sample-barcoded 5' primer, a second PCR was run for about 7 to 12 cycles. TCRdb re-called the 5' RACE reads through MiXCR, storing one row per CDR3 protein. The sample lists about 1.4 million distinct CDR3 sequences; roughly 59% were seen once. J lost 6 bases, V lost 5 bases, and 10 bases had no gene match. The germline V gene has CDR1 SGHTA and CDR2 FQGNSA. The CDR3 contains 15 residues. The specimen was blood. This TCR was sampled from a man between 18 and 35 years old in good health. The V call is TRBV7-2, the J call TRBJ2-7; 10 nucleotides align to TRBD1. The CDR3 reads CASSTTTGQGSEQYF. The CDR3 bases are TGTGCCAGCAGCACTACCACGGGACAGGGGTCCGAGCAGTACTTC.